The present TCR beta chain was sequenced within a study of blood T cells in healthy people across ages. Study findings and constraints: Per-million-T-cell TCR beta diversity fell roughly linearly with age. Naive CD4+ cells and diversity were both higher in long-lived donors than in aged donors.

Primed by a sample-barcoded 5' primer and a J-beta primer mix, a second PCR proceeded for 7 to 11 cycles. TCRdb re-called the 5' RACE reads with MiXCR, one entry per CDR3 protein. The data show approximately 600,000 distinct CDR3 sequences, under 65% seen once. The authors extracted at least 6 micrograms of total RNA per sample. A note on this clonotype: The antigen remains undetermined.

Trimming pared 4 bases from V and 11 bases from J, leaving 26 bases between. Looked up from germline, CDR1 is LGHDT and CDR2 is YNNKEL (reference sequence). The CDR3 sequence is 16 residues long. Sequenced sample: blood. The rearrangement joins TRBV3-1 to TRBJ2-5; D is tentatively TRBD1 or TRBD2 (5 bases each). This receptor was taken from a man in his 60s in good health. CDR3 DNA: TGTGCCAGCAGCCTTCCCGTGGGGGAAAGAGGGAATGAGCAGTACTTC. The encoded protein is CASSLPVGERGNEQYF.